Here is one TCR beta chain with its context. V dropped 7 bases and J dropped 4; count of bases not matched to a gene: 8. Germline values: CDR1 MNHEY, CDR2 SVGAGI. The CDR3 contains 14 residues. The data were taken from a study of blood T cell repertoires in COVID-19. The table came from immunoSEQ multiplex PCR; TCRdb's copy has only in-frame clones and leaves some out. The sample includes a few hundred thousand clones, 80% to 90% seen only once; the top ten take over 3.5%. This clonotype was sampled from a woman aged 40-49 years with acute or convalescent COVID-19. The chain links TRBV6-5 to TRBJ1-2; 8 bases agree with TRBD1. The sample was peripheral blood. CDR3 DNA sequence: TGTGCCAGCATCCCAGGGGGCGCGAGCTATGGCTACACCTTC. It encodes CASIPGGASYGYTF.